The text below deals with one T cell receptor beta chain. Its antigen is not identified. The ends lost 10 bases at V and 2 bases at J; junction bases unmatched: 4. This CDR3 has 13 residues. The germline gives CDR1 MNHNS, CDR2 SASEGT. Only in-frame clones appear in the TCRdb table, and some are missing; sequencing was by immunoSEQ multiplex PCR. Here the sample spans 10,000 to 15,000 clones, around 90% being singletons. This sample stems from a study of untreated major depressive disorder. The study, taken as a whole, reports: Three preselected Vbeta families were the sole sequencing comparisons. TRBV05-01 (Vbeta 5.1) usage was higher in CD4+ T cells of depressed patients than controls.

The receptor was isolated from a woman in her twenties or thirties with major depressive disorder. Material for sequencing was CD4+ T cells from PBMCs. The chain links TRBV6-1 to TRBJ1-5; 8 bases match TRBD1. This CDR3 reads CATMTGGNQPQHF. The CDR3 nucleotides read TGTGCCACTATGACAGGGGGCAATCAGCCCCAGCATTTT.